This TCR beta chain was sequenced during a study of cytomegalovirus exposure and HLA in healthy donors. The CDR3 has 15 amino acids. Germline values: CDR1 SGHNT, CDR2 YENEEA. The V segment lost 5 bases and the J segment 2 bases; nucleotides outside the gene matches: 6. Use of 60 Vbeta and 13 Jbeta primers characterized the PCR. The protocol was immunoSEQ multiplex PCR, while the TCRdb copy is restricted to in-frame clones and leaves out a portion. This sample has some 120,000 clones, with 75% to 85% found just once. Turning to this clone: What it binds is not known.

Findings and limits, study-wide: According to an earlier analysis, most TCR beta V segments yielded productive rearrangements about 87% or about 30% of the time. Per published reports, the classifier diagnosed cytomegalovirus status with high specificity and sensitivity.

This TCR derives from a male donor in good health and CMV-seropositive. The chain employs TRBV11-3 and TRBJ2-1, with 7 bases lining up with TRBD1. Sequenced material: PBMCs. The CDR3 protein is CASSPRQGPYNEQFF. The CDR3 DNA reads TGTGCCAGCAGCCCTCGACAGGGCCCCTACAATGAGCAGTTCTTC.